A selection of T cell receptor beta chains follows, all from one sample in a study of cytomegalovirus exposure and HLA in healthy donors. TCRdb keeps only in-frame clones here, not all; method: immunoSEQ multiplex PCR. Altogether some 140,000 clones are present, 84% being singletons, with the ten largest covering 1.4%. The sample consisted of PBMCs. The receptors come from a young woman in good health and CMV-seronegative. Both conserved end residues are trimmed from each CDR3.

v_call cdr3_length cdr3_aa
TRBV19 13 ASTTGVAMNTEAF
TRBV7-9 14 ASSLGLRFQPYEQY
TRBV27 13 ASSLSAWGGETQY
TRBV15 12 ATSKRGRNTEAF
TRBV7-9 13 AAFEIGGYSGELF
TRBV2 10 ASRQGGEEQY
TRBV7-2 14 ASSFAPLAGGGEQY
TRBV19 10 ASSTGVSEQY
TRBV5-1 16 ASSLALVGTGKNSPLH
TRBV6-1 10 ASSHANSPLH
TRBV5-1 11 ASSLIAEETQY
TRBV5-1 12 ASAGTGGGDTQY
TRBV5-1 11 ASSLDVTGQAF
TRBV27 12 ASCEGQAPGEQY
TRBV30 9 AWSSADTQY
TRBV10-3 10 AISETGETQY
TRBV5-1 13 ASSGPGGGGETQY
TRBV6-7 13 ASSYSAPSSYEQY
TRBV2 12 ASSGASATDTQY
TRBV4-1 15 ASSQMASQGPVSPQH
TRBV4-1 14 ASSPPSTGLNEKLF
TRBV9 18 ASSLTRDIGTGANENTIY
TRBV4-1 11 ASSSTTVYEQY
TRBV6-1 12 ASSEAFYNEKLF
TRBV6-4 13 ASSESTGGNTEAF
TRBV18 10 ASSRTGPGYT
TRBV6-4 12 ASSATGNGDTQY
TRBV7-9 13 ASSLTTGGTDTQY
TRBV5-6 10 ASGGAYNEQF
TRBV14 14 ASSPLAGGPYNEQF
TRBV19 11 ASMGSPNTEAF
TRBV18 14 ASSPWDRGSDTEAF
TRBV5-1 12 ASSWGQGGAPLH
TRBV7-8 13 ASSLLQGAGDGYT
TRBV6-6 14 ASTQGQSATNEKLF
TRBV11-3 11 ASSSGTGETQY
TRBV5-6 13 ASSRLGLDRREAF
TRBV6-6 12 ASSFPGVDQPQH
TRBV6-6 13 ASSPGWSLLYEQY
TRBV7-3 15 ASSSLARGFGTDTQY
TRBV6-5 12 ASSPGQYRDTQY
TRBV15 13 ATSPRTPTLAEQY
TRBV9 13 ASGGGTGPLQPQH
TRBV2 11 ASSEASRIEQY
TRBV2 16 ASSELEASGWATGEQY
TRBV29-1 9 SVARGNTIY
TRBV10-2 9 ASGRVDGYT
TRBV4-1 13 ASSLGQVSGNTIY
TRBV28 14 ASSLYRGSSYNEQF
TRBV10-3 13 AISRQGGSYNEQF
TRBV2 13 ASSGQYINTGELF
TRBV6-6 12 ASSYVQGSGELF
TRBV7-2 12 ASSTQPGSETQY
TRBV6-5 11 ASRTGAWGPQH
TRBV2 15 ASRPGGSGGRIGELF